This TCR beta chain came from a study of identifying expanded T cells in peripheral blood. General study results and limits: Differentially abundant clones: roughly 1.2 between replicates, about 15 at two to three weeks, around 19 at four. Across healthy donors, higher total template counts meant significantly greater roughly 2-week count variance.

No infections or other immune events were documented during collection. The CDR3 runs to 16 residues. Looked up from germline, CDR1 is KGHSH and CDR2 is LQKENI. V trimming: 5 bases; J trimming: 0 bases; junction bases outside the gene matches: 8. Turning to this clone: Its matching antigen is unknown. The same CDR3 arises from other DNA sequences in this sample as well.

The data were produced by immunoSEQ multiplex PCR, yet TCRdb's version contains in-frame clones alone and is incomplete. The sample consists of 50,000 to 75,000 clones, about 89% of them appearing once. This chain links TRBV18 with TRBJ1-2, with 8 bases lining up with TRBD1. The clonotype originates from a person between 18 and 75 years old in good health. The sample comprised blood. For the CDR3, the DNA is TGTGCCAGCTCAGCGGGACTGACAGGGGCTAACTATGGCTACACCTTC. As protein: CASSAGLTGANYGYTF.